This T cell receptor (beta chain) was sequenced in a study of T cell repertoires in cytomegalovirus infection. Study-level background: Signatures in public TCR beta sequences pointed to both CMV infection and matching HLA type.

This clonotype was seen only a few times. Antigen unknown. The CDR3 extends over 14 amino acids. The J segment lost 5 bases and the V segment lost 4 bases, leaving 3 bases of the junction unmatched. In germline, CDR1 is LGHNA, CDR2 YSLEER. TCRdb re-analysed the reads in MiXCR, keeping a single row per CDR3 protein. The table records about 770,000 distinct CDR3 sequences, almost 30% of them present only once. The rearrangement links TRBV4-3 to TRBJ2-1; 9 nucleotides align to TRBD1. This material consisted of cultured CD8+ T cells from PBMCs, taken from culture after CMV antigen stimulation. The sequence was obtained from a human donor in good health (CMV status not recorded). Some clones in this sample may be carry-over from other donors' samples. DNA for the CDR3: TGCGCCAGCAGCCGGGACAGGGACAACAATGAGCAGTTCTTC. Encoded protein: CASSRDRDNNEQFF.